This entry lists 10 T cell receptor beta chains sequenced from one sample in a study of blood T cell repertoires in COVID-19. Sequenced by immunoSEQ multiplex PCR; TCRdb stores in-frame clones only, minus some. The sample contains about 89,000 clones, 80% of which appear only once. Sequencing input: peripheral blood. The receptors were gathered from a woman at least 80 years old with acute or convalescent COVID-19.

This clone was observed once. J is TRBJ1-2 and V is TRBV7-3; D gene unclear. With 0 bases removed from V and 4 bases from J, the gap between germline ends came to 12 bases. CDR1 SGHTA and CDR2 FQGTGA come from the germline V gene. The CDR3 contains 15 residues. The CDR3 here is CASSLTRVVSYGYTF. DNA of the CDR3: TGTGCCAGCAGCTTAACGAGAGTGGTCTCCTATGGCTACACCTTC.

The V call is TRBV19, the J call TRBJ2-3; TRBD1 matches 10 bases. Germline V gene lookup returns CDR1 LNHDA and CDR2 SQIVND (reference sequence). The CDR3 is 16 amino acids. Unmatched junction bases numbered 7, after V lost 6 bases and J lost 1 base. The CDR3 is CASSDRGRLGTDTQYF. The CDR3 nucleotides read TGTGCCAGTAGCGACAGGGGGCGGTTGGGCACAGATACGCAGTATTTT.

The gene calls are TRBV11-3 and TRBJ1-1, with 7 bases lining up with TRBD1. With 3 bases clipped from V and 0 bases from J, the junction kept 1 base outside the gene matches. There are 14 residues in the CDR3. Germline loops: CDR1 SGHNT, CDR2 YENEEA. CDR3 in amino acids: CASSFRGLNTEAFF. The DNA for the CDR3 is TGTGCCAGCAGCTTCAGGGGGTTGAACACTGAAGCTTTCTTT.

The CDR3 loop is CAISEGGSVSYEQYF. The CDR3 nucleotides are TGTGCCATCAGTGAGGGAGGTAGCGTCTCCTACGAGCAGTACTTC. The rearrangement links TRBV10-3 to TRBJ2-7; possible D gene TRBD2, 5 bases. V was pared by 2 bases and J by 0 bases, with 11 bases between. From germline, CDR1 is ENHRY and CDR2 SYGVKD. The CDR3 runs 15 residues.

This clone has a handful of counts. This sequence joins TRBV10-3 and TRBJ2-3, with 7 bases matching TRBD2. CDR3 length: 13 amino acids. Germline CDR1 reads ENHRY; CDR2 reads SYGVKD. Unmatched junction bases numbered 1, after V lost 6 bases and J lost 1 base. In nucleotides, the CDR3 is TGTGCCATCAGGGCGGGGGGCACAGATACGCAGTATTTT. It encodes CAIRAGGTDTQYF.

The chain uses TRBV23-1 and TRBJ2-7; 8 positions match TRBD1. TRBV23-1 is designated an ORF whose function remains uncertain. V lost 0 bases, J lost 2 bases, and 9 bases stayed unmatched. The CDR3 spans 17 residues. CDR3 DNA: TGCGCCAGCAGTCAATCGGGGGCCGGGACAGGCCCCTACGAGCAGTACTTC. It codes for CASSQSGAGTGPYEQYF.

The rearrangement links TRBV9 to TRBJ2-1, with D uncertain. Germline V gene data show CDR1 as SGDLS and CDR2 as YYNGEE. Trimming stripped 4 bases from V and 4 bases from J, with 15 bases between. There are 15 residues in the CDR3. CDR3 protein: CASSLGVGFYNEQFF. The CDR3 DNA follows: TGTGCCAGCAGCCTTGGAGTCGGATTTTACAATGAGCAGTTCTTC.

The genes are TRBV2 and TRBJ2-1; TRBD2 matches 8 bases. This CDR3 spans 14 amino acids. Looked up from germline, CDR1 is SNHLY and CDR2 is FYNNEI. The trim removed 7 bases at V and 2 bases at J, leaving 4 bases unmatched. The CDR3 loop is CASTTGGPYNEQFF. In DNA form, the CDR3 reads TGTGCCAGCACTACGGGAGGGCCCTACAATGAGCAGTTCTTC.

J is TRBJ2-3 and V is TRBV2; no reliable D call. V shed 3 bases and J shed 3 bases, with 10 bases lying between them. Germline V gene data show CDR1 as SNHLY and CDR2 as FYNNEI. The CDR3 loop spans 14 amino acids. CDR3 region: CASSDLLDTDTQYF. The CDR3 DNA follows: TGTGCCAGCAGTGATCTCCTAGATACAGATACGCAGTATTTT.

This chain uses TRBV5-4 with TRBJ1-2; D call uncertain. The CDR3 is made up of 11 amino acids. V was pared by 0 bases and J by 8 bases, with 5 bases between. The germline V gene encodes CDR1 SGHNT and CDR2 YYREEE (reference sequence). CDR3 DNA: TGTGCCAGCAGCTTGGGCCAGGGCTACACCTTC. Residues: CASSLGQGYTF.